The 30 T cell receptor beta chains below all came from one sample that was sequenced in a study of glioma-infiltrating T cells after dendritic cell vaccination. Time point given: after dendritic cell vaccination, including at tumor progression/relapse. Produced via immunoSEQ multiplex PCR; TCRdb's table is partial and in-frame only. This sample has about 58,000 clones; about 86% occur once, and the top ten carry 15% to 19%. The sequencing here drew on blood, taken after dendritic cell vaccination. Receptors originate from a human donor with glioblastoma.

A single count supports this clone. The junction differs from germline at one of its ends, possibly a read error. The J gene is TRBJ1-6, the V gene TRBV4-3; D perhaps matches TRBD1 (6 bases). The CDR3 loop spans 17 amino acids. Germline V gene sequence: CDR1 LGHNA, CDR2 YSLEER. CDR3 loop: CVSSQDSHRVVNSPLHF. The CDR3 bases are TGCGTCAGCAGCCAGGACTCCCACAGGGTTGTAAATTCACCCCTCCACTTT.

This rearrangement joins TRBV27 to TRBJ2-3; TRBD2 matches 11 bases. Germline lookup yields CDR1 MNHEY and CDR2 SMNVEV (reference sequence). The CDR3 has 17 residues. V was clipped by 2 bases and J by 5 bases; unmatched bases: 9. CDR3 protein: CASSLGSLAGGGDTQYF. In DNA form, the CDR3 reads TGTGCCAGCAGTTTAGGGTCCCTAGCGGGGGGTGGAGATACGCAGTATTTT.

This clone occurred once. This chain links TRBV11-3 with TRBJ1-2, with D perhaps matching TRBD1 (5 bases). The CDR3 extends over 15 amino acids. The V end was cut by 5 bases, the J end by 4 bases, with 17 bases between. Per germline, CDR1 SGHNT and CDR2 YENEEA. The CDR3 DNA is TGTGCCAGCAGCACAGGTGGGTCACGGCCCTATGGCTACACCTTC. This encodes CASSTGGSRPYGYTF.

The rearrangement links TRBV27 to TRBJ2-2; 7 bases align to TRBD2. This CDR3 spans 14 amino acids. V lost 8 bases to trimming and J lost 7 bases; unmatched junction nucleotides: 10. Germline lookup yields CDR1 MNHEY and CDR2 SMNVEV (reference sequence). CDR3 DNA sequence: TGTGCCAGCGAGACCGGGACTACTAACGGGGAGCTGTTTTTT. Its translation is CASETGTTNGELFF.

The chain couples TRBV4-1 to TRBJ1-2; D is unresolved. V was trimmed by 0 bases and J by 2 bases, leaving 10 bases between them. The CDR3 length is 15 residues. The germline V gene encodes CDR1 MGHRA and CDR2 YSYEKL. CDR3 region: CASSQDLNSNYGYTF. The CDR3 region has the DNA TGCGCCAGCAGCCAAGACTTAAACAGCAACTATGGCTACACCTTC.

The chain combines TRBV2 with TRBJ2-5, with D perhaps TRBD2 (5 bases). The CDR3 spans 15 residues. Germline CDR1 SNHLY, CDR2 FYNNEI. V shed 6 bases and J shed 11 bases, with 25 bases lying between them. DNA of the CDR3: TGTGCCAGCAGATTCGATCCAGGTAACCTTGGGGAGCAGTACTTC. This sequence encodes CASRFDPGNLGEQYF.

The count of this clone is one. The chain links TRBV5-4 to TRBJ2-7; the D is unclear. Germline V lookup: CDR1 SGHNT, CDR2 YYREEE (reference sequence). The length of the CDR3 is 12 residues. Between the trimmed V and J ends, which lost 3 bases and 3 bases, there was a span of 7 bases. This CDR3 reads CASSSSRYEQYF. CDR3 sequence (DNA): TGTGCCAGCAGCTCTAGTCGCTACGAGCAGTACTTC.

V usage is TRBV30 and J usage is TRBJ2-4; maybe TRBD2 (6 bases). Per the germline V gene, CDR1 is GTSNPN and CDR2 is SVGIG (reference sequence). This CDR3 comprises 18 residues. Between the trimmed V and J ends, which lost 1 base and 0 bases, there was a span of 19 bases. CDR3 protein: CAWSAGSPDFLAKNIQYF. The CDR3 DNA reads as TGTGCCTGGAGTGCCGGGAGCCCCGATTTTTTAGCCAAAAACATTCAGTACTTC.

CDR3 bases: TGCAGCGTTGAAGATCCCGTAATGAACACCATATATTTT. This translates into CSVEDPVMNTIYF. The rearrangement joins TRBV29-1 to TRBJ1-3; D is uncertain. Germline values: CDR1 SQVTM, CDR2 ANQGSEA. V lost 0 bases and J lost 7, with 10 bases in between. The CDR3 runs 13 residues.

Note on this clone: The junction departs from the called germline gene at one end, perhaps through a read error. The chain links TRBV11-2 to TRBJ1-1; 7 bases are shared with TRBD1. Germline CDR1 is SGHAT and CDR2 is FQNNGV. The CDR3 runs 17 residues. The CDR3 nucleotides are TGTGCCAGCAGCGTAGACAGGGACGGGGACTGTCGGACTGAAGCTTTCTTT. Its translation is CASSVDRDGDCRTEAFF.

The V and J genes are TRBV6-5 and TRBJ1-1; possibly TRBD1 for D (5 bases). The V gene lost 8 bases and the J gene lost 3 bases, with 16 bases spanning the gap. Germline V gives CDR1 MNHEY, CDR2 SVGAGI. This CDR3 is built from 14 residues. This CDR3 reads CASGESGRDTEAFF. In nucleotides, the CDR3 is TGTGCCAGCGGGGAATCAGGGAGGGACACTGAAGCTTTCTTT.

The V and J genes are TRBV4-1 and TRBJ1-5; possible D gene TRBD1, 6 bases. This CDR3 is built from 16 residues. Trimming stripped 3 bases from V and 2 bases from J, with 14 bases between. The germline V gene has CDR1 MGHRA and CDR2 YSYEKL. The CDR3 DNA sequence: TGCGCCAGCAGCCACGGGGGGGCCTGGGGCAATCAGCCCCAGCATTTT. Amino acid sequence: CASSHGGAWGNQPQHF.

The chain uses TRBV7-2 and TRBJ2-5, with a weak D call TRBD2 (5 bases). The germline gives CDR1 SGHTA, CDR2 FQGNSA. V was shortened by 0 bases and J by 1 base, with 6 bases between the two germline ends. The CDR3 runs to 14 residues. The CDR3 loop reads CASSLATSQETQYF. In DNA, the CDR3 is TGTGCCAGCAGCTTAGCAACTAGCCAAGAGACCCAGTACTTC.

V usage is TRBV11-3 and J usage is TRBJ1-6; 7 bases line up with TRBD1. V shed 0 bases, J shed 12 bases, and the junction held 2 bases outside the gene matches. Germline loops: CDR1 SGHNT, CDR2 YENEEA. The CDR3 loop spans 13 amino acids. CDR3 amino acids: CASSLDRGKPLHF. The CDR3 nucleotides are TGTGCCAGCAGCTTAGACAGGGGGAAACCCCTCCACTTT.

The chain combines TRBV15 with TRBJ1-2, with D unresolved. V dropped 1 base and J dropped 2 bases, with 8 bases sitting between them. Per the germline V gene, CDR1 is LNHNV and CDR2 is YYDKDF (reference sequence). This CDR3 is 14 amino acids long. The CDR3 region is CATSRVGANYGYTF. The CDR3 DNA sequence: TGTGCCACCAGCAGAGTTGGAGCCAACTATGGCTACACCTTC.

The chain has TRBV18 and TRBJ2-7, with TRBD1 matching 11 bases. This CDR3 is 14 amino acids long. V lost 3 bases, J lost 4 bases, and 2 bases stayed unmatched. Germline CDR1 reads KGHSH; CDR2 reads LQKENI. The CDR3 here is CASSPDRGLYEQYF. The DNA of the CDR3 is TGTGCCAGCTCACCGGACAGGGGGCTATACGAGCAGTACTTC.

This rearrangement joins TRBV15 to TRBJ2-3; D is unclear. CDR3 length: 13 amino acids. Germline CDR1 LNHNV, CDR2 YYDKDF (reference sequence). The V gene lost 0 bases and the J gene lost 2 bases, with 3 bases spanning the gap. The CDR3, as DNA: TGTGCCACCAGCAGAGATCTCACAGATACGCAGTATTTT. It is translated as CATSRDLTDTQYF.

This clone was seen a handful of times. The chain joins TRBV6-4 to TRBJ1-5; D is ambiguous. The CDR3 totals 13 residues. Germline V gene lookup returns CDR1 MRHNA and CDR2 SNTAGT. V was cut by 1 base and J by 6 bases, with 7 bases left in between. The CDR3 loop reads CASSDWQFQPQHF. Here the CDR3 DNA reads TGTGCCAGCAGTGACTGGCAATTTCAGCCCCAGCATTTT.

The table lists this clone with a few counts. The rearrangement joins TRBV27 to TRBJ1-6; D unclear. Trimming shortened V by 1 base and J by 9 bases, and 7 bases separated the two germline ends. This CDR3 is built from 13 residues. The germline V gene has CDR1 MNHEY and CDR2 SMNVEV (reference sequence). The CDR3 region has the DNA TGTGCCAGCAGTTTATTGGAGGGTTCACCCCTCCACTTT. Translated: CASSLLEGSPLHF.

In regard to this clone: Other DNA sequences in this specimen translate into the identical CDR3. This chain joins TRBV7-9 and TRBJ1-3; D possibly corresponds to TRBD1 (6 bases). Per germline, CDR1 SEHNR and CDR2 FQNEAQ (reference sequence). Trimming shortened V by 10 bases and J by 1 base, and 8 bases separated the two germline ends. The CDR3 length is 12 residues. The CDR3 nucleotides are TGTGCCACCACAGGGTCTGGAAACACCATATATTTT. Translating gives CATTGSGNTIYF.

The chain joins TRBV6-6 to TRBJ2-7; D may be TRBD2 (7 bases). This CDR3 is 15 amino acids long. V was shortened by 4 bases and J by 4 bases, with 17 bases between the two germline ends. Germline V gives CDR1 MNHNY, CDR2 SVGAGI (reference sequence). In DNA form, the CDR3 reads TGTGCCAGCAGTTTCCACAGGGAGGGAGGGTACGAGCAGTACTTC. Protein sequence: CASSFHREGGYEQYF.

The chain recombines TRBV5-1 with TRBJ2-7; tentatively, D is TRBD1 (5 bases). Trimming pared 5 bases from V and 3 bases from J, leaving 18 bases between. The CDR3 runs 15 residues. Looked up from germline, CDR1 is SGHRS and CDR2 is YFSETQ. CDR3 protein: CASRLGLQAYYEQYF. The CDR3 DNA reads as TGCGCCAGCAGGCTGGGGTTACAGGCCTACTACGAGCAGTACTTC.

On this clone itself: The identical CDR3 is also encoded by other nucleotide sequences in the sample. The J gene is TRBJ2-1, the V gene TRBV2; 13 bases match TRBD2. The germline CDR1 and CDR2 sequences are SNHLY and FYNNEI. V shed 6 bases and J 5 bases; nucleotides not matched to a gene: 4. The CDR3 consists of 15 residues. The CDR3 DNA reads as TGTGCCAGCAGACCACTAGCGGGGGGGAACAATGAGCAGTTCTTC. Translating it yields CASRPLAGGNNEQFF.

Concerning this clone: A single base is all that separates this from a far larger clone, so a read error is likely. The sample contains more than one DNA sequence encoding this CDR3. This chain connects TRBV7-6 to TRBJ1-4; D is uncertain. The V gene's germline CDR1 is SGHVS and CDR2 FNYEAQ. The V end lost 5 bases, the J end lost 7 bases, and 11 bases lay between the germline ends. CDR3 size: 13 residues. The CDR3 protein is CASSPRPGEKLFF. The CDR3 region has the DNA TGTGCCAGCAGCCCGAGGCCGGGTGAAAAACTGTTTTTT.

The chain is built from TRBV30 and TRBJ2-1; a possible D gene is TRBD1 (5 bases). CDR3 size: 13 residues. Germline V gene lookup returns CDR1 GTSNPN and CDR2 SVGIG (reference sequence). V lost 4 bases, J lost 7 bases, and 14 bases lay in between. CDR3 loop: CAWKEGAWNEQFF. The CDR3 DNA reads as TGTGCCTGGAAGGAAGGGGCGTGGAATGAGCAGTTCTTC.

V and J are TRBV4-2 and TRBJ2-1; D gene ambiguous. Germline CDR1 reads LGHNA; CDR2 reads YNFKEQ. The CDR3 has 13 amino acids. Trimming took off 0 bases at V and 5 bases at J, with 5 bases between the two ends. CDR3 loop: CASSQDRDNEQFF. DNA for the CDR3: TGTGCCAGCAGCCAAGATCGAGACAATGAGCAGTTCTTC.

V and J are TRBV13 and TRBJ2-5; D perhaps matches TRBD2 (6 bases). V was pared by 2 bases and J by 5 bases, with 9 bases between. The CDR3 is 13 residues long. CDR1 and CDR2 from the germline V gene are PRHDT and FYEKMQ (reference sequence). The CDR3 protein is CASSLRDFETQYF. The CDR3 region has the DNA TGTGCCAGCAGCTTACGGGACTTTGAGACCCAGTACTTC.

CDR3 in amino acids: CASSPNLYTEAFF. The DNA for the CDR3 is TGCGCCAGCAGCCCAAATTTGTACACTGAAGCTTTCTTT. The V call is TRBV4-3, the J call TRBJ1-1; unclear D gene. Germline CDR1 LGHNA, CDR2 YSLEER. With 4 bases removed from V and 3 bases from J, the gap between germline ends came to 9 bases. This CDR3 is 13 amino acids long.

This clone was observed once. The chain links TRBV19 to TRBJ2-1, with D unclear. The germline CDR1 and CDR2 sequences are LNHDA and SQIVND (reference sequence). CDR3 length: 14 amino acids. V dropped 5 bases and J dropped 3 bases, with 11 bases sitting between them. CDR3 DNA sequence: TGTGCCAGTAGTTCCCTTAGTAACTACAATGAGCAGTTCTTC. Translation: CASSSLSNYNEQFF.

The chain's CDR3 is CASSEGRASGENTGELFF. The CDR3 bases are TGTGCCAGCAGTGAAGGCCGAGCTAGCGGGGAGAACACCGGGGAGCTGTTTTTT. The chain carries TRBV2 and TRBJ2-2; TRBD2 aligns across 9 bases. CDR1 is SNHLY and CDR2 is FYNNEI in the germline V gene. The CDR3 is 18 amino acids. V lost 1 base and J lost 1; bases outside the gene matches: 7.